The 30 T cell receptor beta chains listed next were all sequenced from one sample in a study of blood T cell repertoires in COVID-19. Produced via immunoSEQ multiplex PCR; TCRdb's table is partial and in-frame only. The repertoire has about 320,000 clones, 80% to 90% of them found once; the top ten carry 5% to 6%. The sequencing input was PBMCs or T cells enriched from blood (not recorded which). Receptors originate from a man under 40 who had recovered from COVID-19.

This CDR3 is CASSLTGRGVKNIQYF. The CDR3 coding sequence is TGCGCCAGCAGCTTAACAGGGAGGGGTGTCAAAAACATTCAGTACTTC. V gene TRBV5-1 combines with J gene TRBJ2-4; tentatively, D is TRBD2 (7 bases). This CDR3 contains 16 residues. The germline V and J ends were trimmed by 2 bases and 3 bases, with 15 bases remaining between them. Germline V gives CDR1 SGHRS, CDR2 YFSETQ.

This clone has only one observation. V and J are TRBV5-1 and TRBJ1-4, with a tentative D call TRBD1 (5 bases). Germline-derived CDR1 and CDR2 are SGHRS and YFSETQ. Trimming took 4 bases from V and 13 from J, leaving 20 bases between them. The CDR3 spans 14 residues. Here the CDR3 DNA reads TGCGCCAGCAGCCTGAGGACCCGACAGTCGGGACTGTTTTTT. Encoded protein: CASSLRTRQSGLFF.

The chain uses TRBV2 and TRBJ2-7; no firm D call. The CDR3 length is 13 residues. The V end lost 3 bases, the J end lost 7 bases, and 13 bases lay between the germline ends. Germline lookup yields CDR1 SNHLY and CDR2 FYNNEI. Here the CDR3 DNA reads TGTGCCAGCAGTGACCCCGGAGTGGTAGAGCAGTACTTC. Its protein product is CASSDPGVVEQYF.

The V gene is TRBV11-3, the J gene TRBJ2-1; a possible D gene is TRBD1 (5 bases). Germline loops: CDR1 SGHNT, CDR2 YENEEA. V was cut by 5 bases and J by 14 bases, with 13 bases left in between. This CDR3 is 11 amino acids long. The CDR3 DNA reads as TGTGCCAGCAGCCCTCAGGGTAGCAAGTTCTTC. This gives the protein CASSPQGSKFF.

As for this clone: The same CDR3 arises from other DNA sequences in this sample as well. This sequence joins TRBV6-1 and TRBJ2-1, with D perhaps TRBD1 (6 bases). CDR3 length equals 14 residues. CDR1 and CDR2 from the germline V gene are MNHNS and SASEGT. Trimming stripped 2 bases from V and 3 bases from J, with 8 bases between. The CDR3 reads CASSERGFYNEQFF. The CDR3 DNA reads TGTGCCAGCAGTGAAAGGGGGTTCTACAATGAGCAGTTCTTC.

This chain connects TRBV19 to TRBJ2-5, with TRBD1 matching over 7 bases. The germline V gene encodes CDR1 LNHDA and CDR2 SQIVND (reference sequence). This CDR3 contains 19 residues. J lost 2 bases, V lost 6 bases, and 21 bases had no gene match. CDR3 coding DNA: TGTGCCAGTAGCGAGACAGGGTACAGGCCCTATCAAAGACAAGAGACCCAGTACTTC. Residues: CASSETGYRPYQRQETQYF.

The V and J genes are TRBV2 and TRBJ1-4, with D possibly matching TRBD1 (6 bases). There are 15 residues in the CDR3. Germline V gene sequence: CDR1 SNHLY, CDR2 FYNNEI. The V end was cut by 6 bases, the J end by 5 bases, with 16 bases between. CDR3 in amino acids: CASRPTGYLNEKLFF. The DNA of the CDR3 is TGTGCCAGCAGACCAACAGGGTACTTGAATGAAAAACTGTTTTTT.

The V gene is TRBV6-5, the J gene TRBJ1-5; tentatively, D is TRBD1 (5 bases). The germline V gene has CDR1 MNHEY and CDR2 SVGAGI. The CDR3 sequence is 13 residues long. Trimming removed 8 bases from V and 5 bases from J, with 13 bases in between. The CDR3 nucleotides are TGTGCCAGCGGTCCCCCGGGGGATCAGCCCCAGCATTTT. Translating it yields CASGPPGDQPQHF.

The chain couples TRBV2 to TRBJ2-5; TRBD2 matches 15 bases. The CDR3 runs to 16 residues. Germline V gene lookup returns CDR1 SNHLY and CDR2 FYNNEI. Trimming removed 6 bases from V and 5 bases from J; junction bases left unmatched: 7. The CDR3 DNA reads TGTGCCAGCAGCGCAAGGACTAGCGGGGGGGTTGAGACCCAGTACTTC. Residues: CASSARTSGGVETQYF.

V and J are TRBV7-6 and TRBJ2-2; 10 bases line up with TRBD2. Germline CDR1 SGHVS, CDR2 FNYEAQ. After removal of 2 bases from V and 0 bases from J, the junction contained 6 bases not matched to a gene. This CDR3 comprises 18 residues. The CDR3 loop is CASSLLAGALSNTGELFF. The CDR3 nucleotides are TGTGCCAGCAGCTTACTAGCGGGGGCCTTATCGAACACCGGGGAGCTGTTTTTT.

This clone was seen just once. The chain joins TRBV5-1 to TRBJ2-7; D not resolved. V dropped 4 bases and J dropped 2 bases, with 13 bases sitting between them. The CDR3 contains 14 residues. CDR1 and CDR2 (germline): SGHRS, YFSETQ. The CDR3 DNA is TGCGCCAGCAGCCCCGACTGGCATACCTACGAGCAGTACTTC. This translates into CASSPDWHTYEQYF.

The rearrangement uses TRBV15 and TRBJ1-1; D is ambiguous. The V and J ends lost 6 bases and 0 bases respectively, with 11 bases between them. CDR3 size: 14 residues. The germline V gene encodes CDR1 LNHNV and CDR2 YYDKDF (reference sequence). Here the CDR3 reads CATSPRGLNTEAFF. CDR3 nucleotide sequence: TGTGCCACCAGTCCCCGAGGCCTGAACACTGAAGCTTTCTTT.

V and J are TRBV2 and TRBJ2-5; 7 nucleotides agree with TRBD1. This CDR3 contains 15 residues. Trimming took 5 bases from V and 0 from J; bases not matched to a gene: 6. In germline, CDR1 is SNHLY, CDR2 FYNNEI. CDR3 protein: CASSLSGQDQETQYF. As DNA, the CDR3 is TGTGCCAGCAGTCTATCTGGACAGGACCAAGAGACCCAGTACTTC.

This chain joins TRBV5-1 and TRBJ1-3, with TRBD1 matching 7 bases. Per the germline V gene, CDR1 is SGHRS and CDR2 is YFSETQ. The junction had 1 base not matched to a gene; V was cut back by 3 bases and J by 4 bases. The CDR3 is 13 residues long. This CDR3 is CASSSTGGNTIYF. For the CDR3, the DNA is TGCGCCAGCAGCTCGACAGGGGGAAACACCATATATTTT. Together with reference TRBV5-1 and TRBJ1-3, the CDR3 gives the full variable domain: KAGVTQTPRYLIKTRGQQVTLSCSPISGHRSVSWYQQTPGQGLQFLFEYFSETQRNKGNFPGRFSGRQFSNSRSEMNVSTLELGDSALYLCASSSTGGNTIYFGEGSWLTVV.

This clone appeared once. V usage is TRBV27 and J usage is TRBJ1-6; TRBD1 aligns across 10 bases. CDR1 is MNHEY, CDR2 SMNVEV, per germline (reference sequence). Losses at the gene ends were 8 bases for V and 6 bases for J; bases not matched to a gene: 7. This CDR3 region has 15 residues. The CDR3 DNA follows: TGTGCCAGCGGATCCGGGACAGGGGTTAATTCACCCCTCCACTTT. Its protein product is CASGSGTGVNSPLHF.

This rearrangement joins TRBV30 to TRBJ2-7, with D possibly TRBD2 on 5 matching bases. V lost 3 bases and J 2 bases, leaving 14 bases between the germline ends. Germline V CDR1 and CDR2: GTSNPN, SVGIG (reference sequence). The CDR3 sequence is 14 residues long. The CDR3 sequence is CAWRGLGLPYEQYF. CDR3 bases: TGTGCCTGGAGGGGATTAGGACTCCCCTACGAGCAGTACTTC.

The J gene is TRBJ1-1, the V gene TRBV5-1, with TRBD1 matching 8 bases. Germline CDR1 SGHRS, CDR2 YFSETQ. This CDR3 contains 18 residues. J was trimmed by 1 base and V by 2 bases; bases with no gene match: 13. The DNA for the CDR3 is TGCGCCAGCAGCTTTTATACAGGGGGAAAAGCTCGGAACACTGAAGCTTTCTTT. This gives the protein CASSFYTGGKARNTEAFF.

The chain joins TRBV3-1 (or the pseudogene TRBV3-2) to TRBJ1-1; tentative D call: TRBD1 (5 bases). The CDR3 extends over 14 amino acids. Trimming shortened V by 1 base and J by 2 bases, and 8 bases separated the two germline ends. Germline V gene lookup returns CDR1 LGHDT and CDR2 YNNKEL (reference sequence). The CDR3 DNA follows: TGTGCCAGCAGCCAAGGACAGCATAACACTGAAGCTTTCTTT. Translation: CASSQGQHNTEAFF.

The V and J genes are TRBV4-2 and TRBJ1-3; the D gene is possibly TRBD1 (6 bases). This CDR3 spans 18 amino acids. The V and J ends lost 2 bases and 2 bases respectively, with 19 bases between them. Germline-derived CDR1 and CDR2 are LGHNA and YNFKEQ. The CDR3 spells CASSQIKRGGQAGNTIYF. The CDR3 nucleotides are TGTGCCAGCAGCCAAATAAAGCGGGGGGGCCAGGCTGGAAACACCATATATTTT.

This clone was seen a few times. The chain combines TRBV6-5 with TRBJ2-7; a weak D match, TRBD1 (5 bases). Germline CDR1 reads MNHEY; CDR2 reads SVGAGI. CDR3 length: 12 residues. V lost 7 bases, J lost 3 bases, and 10 bases lay in between. CDR3: CASIQGDYEQYF. CDR3 DNA: TGTGCCAGCATCCAGGGCGACTACGAGCAGTACTTC.

The J gene is TRBJ1-1, the V gene TRBV11-2, with a tentative D call TRBD1 (5 bases). The V and J ends lost 1 base and 2 bases respectively, with 17 bases between them. The CDR3 sequence is 17 residues long. Germline CDR1 and CDR2: SGHAT and FQNNGV. Here the CDR3 DNA reads TGTGCCAGCAGCTTAGCGGGTAGCCGCAGGGTAAACACTGAAGCTTTCTTT. Amino acid sequence: CASSLAGSRRVNTEAFF.

In this sample, this clone turned up a few times. V usage is TRBV19 and J usage is TRBJ1-5; 8 nucleotides line up with TRBD1. V was clipped by 7 bases and J by 1 base; unmatched bases: 6. The CDR3 runs to 15 residues. Germline V gene data show CDR1 as LNHDA and CDR2 as SQIVND (reference sequence). CDR3 DNA: TGTGCCAGTATCCAGGACAGGGTAAGCAATCAGCCCCAGCATTTT. Its translation: CASIQDRVSNQPQHF.

V and J are TRBV2 and TRBJ2-5, with D possibly matching TRBD2 (6 bases). Germline-derived CDR1 and CDR2 are SNHLY and FYNNEI. V was shortened by 6 bases and J by 5 bases, with 16 bases between the two germline ends. This CDR3 has 14 residues. Written as DNA, the CDR3 is TGTGCCAGCAGGGTACTAGCTTGGGGGGAGACCCAGTACTTC. Translating it yields CASRVLAWGETQYF.

Worth noting for this clone: Other DNA variants within this sample encode the same CDR3. The chain uses TRBV5-4 and TRBJ2-3, with 7 bases aligning to TRBD2. The CDR3 totals 16 residues. Germline V gene data show CDR1 as SGHNT and CDR2 as YYREEE (reference sequence). J gave up 0 bases and V 0 bases, and 4 bases lay outside the gene matches. CDR3 sequence (DNA): TGTGCCAGCAGCTTGGGGAGCGGGGTAAGCACAGATACGCAGTATTTT. It translates to CASSLGSGVSTDTQYF.

This rearrangement joins TRBV28 to TRBJ1-5, with 7 bases aligning to TRBD1. The germline V gene has CDR1 MDHEN and CDR2 SYDVKM. The CDR3 contains 17 residues. V dropped 6 bases and J dropped 6; count of bases not matched to a gene: 17. CDR3 sequence: CASRLKNRGVISQPQHF. The CDR3 DNA reads as TGTGCCAGCAGACTCAAAAACAGGGGAGTCATAAGTCAGCCCCAGCATTTT.

The J gene is TRBJ1-2, the V gene TRBV5-1, with 8 nucleotides matching TRBD1. Trimming took 0 bases from V and 6 from J; bases not matched to a gene: 10. This CDR3 is 16 amino acids long. CDR1 is SGHRS, CDR2 YFSETQ, per germline. This CDR3 reads CASSLGAGQVENGYTF. The CDR3 DNA reads as TGCGCCAGCAGCTTGGGCGCGGGACAGGTGGAAAATGGCTACACCTTC.

The chain couples TRBV2 to TRBJ1-2, with a possible D match to TRBD1 (6 bases). V lost 4 bases and J lost 4, with 13 bases in between. CDR3 size: 14 residues. Germline CDR1 SNHLY, CDR2 FYNNEI. CDR3: CASSVAGASYGYTF. DNA of the CDR3: TGTGCCAGCAGTGTGGCAGGGGCCAGCTATGGCTACACCTTC.

This clone was seen only a few times. The chain carries TRBV28 and TRBJ2-3, with 9 bases identical to TRBD2. Trimming removed 5 bases from V and 4 bases from J; junction bases left unmatched: 13. CDR1 and CDR2 from the germline V gene are MDHEN and SYDVKM. The CDR3 sequence is 17 residues long. This CDR3 reads CASSPVMGRGGPDTQYF. Here the CDR3 DNA reads TGTGCCAGCAGTCCCGTAATGGGGCGGGGGGGTCCAGATACGCAGTATTTT.

The chain couples TRBV2 to TRBJ2-3, with D tentatively TRBD2 (5 bases). The CDR3 has 12 residues. V lost 10 bases, J lost 4 bases, and 12 bases lay in between. Germline CDR1 and CDR2: SNHLY and FYNNEI. In DNA form, the CDR3 reads TGTGCCACCTCCCCGGGGTCAGATACGCAGTATTTT. It yields the protein CATSPGSDTQYF.

The chain joins TRBV13 to TRBJ2-1, with unresolved D. The germline V gene has CDR1 PRHDT and CDR2 FYEKMQ (reference sequence). The CDR3 covers 12 residues. Trimming shortened V by 2 bases and J by 6 bases, and 5 bases separated the two germline ends. Here the CDR3 DNA reads TGTGCCAGCAGCTTACATAGCAATGAGCAGTTCTTC. Translated, it gives CASSLHSNEQFF.